Reported below is one TCR beta chain. Authors' data handling: Amplification of reference gene primers provided the estimated nucleated cell counts. Sequenced by immunoSEQ multiplex PCR; TCRdb stores in-frame clones only, minus some. D and trimming were read from the DNA, whereas the V and J calls and clone size are those reported in that table. The sample has over 250,000 clones; about 70% are singletons. The sample is drawn from a study of blood T cell repertoires in COVID-19. Looking at the study overall: Sites across the United States, Italy and Spain contributed samples from acute and convalescent COVID-19. Nucleic acid was either cDNA or gDNA, and it came from T cells, B-cell-depleted T cells, or PBMCs.

The length of the CDR3 is 15 residues. CDR1 and CDR2 from the germline V gene are SGDLS and YYNGEE. Unmatched junction bases numbered 7, after V lost 4 bases and J lost 8 bases. The sample was peripheral blood. The TCR comes from a woman of 80 years or more with acute or convalescent COVID-19. The V call is TRBV9, the J call TRBJ2-3, with 13 bases fitting TRBD2. The DNA of the CDR3 is TGTGCCAGCAGCCAAACTAGCGGGAGGGCCCGTACGCAGTATTTT. This translates into CASSQTSGRARTQYF.